Each of the 22 T cell receptor beta chains below was sequenced from the same sample in a study of cytomegalovirus exposure and HLA in healthy donors. The PCR used 60 Vbeta and 13 Jbeta primers. Sequencing was performed with immunoSEQ multiplex PCR; in TCRdb, only in-frame clones are kept and a portion is missing. Of about 110,000 clones in the sample, 65% are singletons; the top ten hold 3.8%. The specimen was PBMCs. The receptors stem from a man under 40 in good health and CMV-seropositive.

The chain recombines TRBV5-1 with TRBJ1-1, with D possibly being TRBD1 (5 bases). Germline V gene lookup returns CDR1 SGHRS and CDR2 YFSETQ. V lost 2 bases, J lost 3 bases, and 14 bases lay in between. This CDR3 is built from 15 residues. The CDR3 DNA is TGCGCCAGCAGCTTCTCCAGGGCCTCGGACACTGAAGCTTTCTTT. Translation: CASSFSRASDTEAFF.

This chain joins TRBV21-1 and TRBJ1-1; the tabulated D call, TRBD1, remains unverified against the DNA. TRBV21-1 is given as a pseudogene. The length of the CDR3 is 14 residues. CDR3 region: CATSTGITNTEAFF. In nucleotides, the CDR3 is TGTGCCACCTCGACAGGGATAACGAACACTGAAGCTTTCTTT.

V is TRBV11-2 and J is TRBJ2-7, with D maybe TRBD2 (5 bases). V was shortened by 1 base and J by 7 bases, with 14 bases between the two germline ends. The germline CDR1 and CDR2 sequences are SGHAT and FQNNGV. The CDR3 length is 14 residues. CDR3 nucleotides: TGTGCCAGCAGCTTAGGGGCCGGGGTGGGAGAGCAGTACTTC. Translation: CASSLGAGVGEQYF.

This rearrangement joins TRBV2 to TRBJ1-4; perhaps TRBD1 as D (6 bases). CDR3 length: 15 amino acids. With 6 bases removed from V and 8 bases from J, the gap between germline ends came to 19 bases. Germline CDR1 reads SNHLY; CDR2 reads FYNNEI. The CDR3 bases are TGTGCCAGCAGATCAGGGGCCGAAGGGAGAGAAAAACTGTTTTTT. This sequence encodes CASRSGAEGREKLFF.

The chain recombines TRBV19 with TRBJ1-2, with D perhaps TRBD1 (6 bases). V lost 7 bases, J lost 8 bases, and 17 bases lay in between. This CDR3 comprises 13 residues. Germline CDR1 is LNHDA and CDR2 is SQIVND (reference sequence). As DNA, the CDR3 is TGTGCCAGTACCCCGTCAGGGGTAGGCGGCTACACCTTC. This encodes CASTPSGVGGYTF.

As for this clone: Sequence at one end of the junction differs from germline and may be a read error. The CDR3: CASSVLNEGGPSGVIF. CDR3 bases: TGTGCCAGCAGCGTCCTAAATGAGGGGGGCCCTAGCGGGGTCATATTC. This sequence joins TRBV9 and TRBJ2-7; TRBD2 agrees at 9 bases. The germline V gene has CDR1 SGDLS and CDR2 YYNGEE. There are 16 residues in the CDR3.

This chain uses TRBV4-1 with TRBJ1-3; possible D gene TRBD1, 5 bases. With 0 bases removed from V and 3 bases from J, the gap between germline ends came to 18 bases. The CDR3 runs to 18 residues. The germline V gene encodes CDR1 MGHRA and CDR2 YSYEKL. CDR3 coding DNA: TGCGCCAGCAGCCAAGACGGTCAGGGCTCTGTCCTTGGAAACACCATATATTTT. Translated: CASSQDGQGSVLGNTIYF.

The genes are TRBV2 and TRBJ1-2; weak D call: TRBD1 (6 bases). Germline loops: CDR1 SNHLY, CDR2 FYNNEI. Trimming removed 8 bases at V and 7 bases at J, with 20 bases between. This CDR3 has 14 residues. The CDR3 coding sequence is TGTGCCAGCTGGAGCCTATCAGGGGCGGGTGGCTACACCTTC. It yields the protein CASWSLSGAGGYTF.

The chain is built from TRBV5-5 and TRBJ1-6; D perhaps matches TRBD1 (5 bases). CDR1 is SGHKS and CDR2 is YYEKEE in the germline V gene (reference sequence). The CDR3 totals 15 residues. Trimming stripped 3 bases from V and 6 bases from J, with 13 bases between. The CDR3 region has the DNA TGTGCCAGCAGCTCGACAGCCGCCTTTAATTCACCCCTCCACTTT. Amino acid sequence: CASSSTAAFNSPLHF.

This chain uses TRBV10-1 with TRBJ2-1; 8 nucleotides match TRBD2. J lost 7 bases, V lost 8 bases, and 7 bases had no gene match. Germline CDR1 and CDR2: WNHNN and SYGVQD (reference sequence). This CDR3 comprises 13 residues. CDR3 DNA sequence: TGCGCCAGCTCGTCGGGGGGGCCGAATGAGCAGTTCTTC. Amino acids: CASSSGGPNEQFF.

This clone was detected a few times. CDR3 in amino acids: CASSQSKGGVNQPQHF. CDR3 nucleotides: TGCGCCAGCAGTCAATCGAAAGGGGGAGTCAATCAGCCCCAGCATTTT. V is TRBV23-1 and J is TRBJ1-5; D is possibly TRBD1 (6 bases). TRBV23-1 is known as an ORF, though its function is uncertain. There are 16 residues in the CDR3. V lost 0 bases and J 3 bases, leaving 12 bases between the germline ends.

The chain has TRBV4-1 and TRBJ2-5; 7 bases fit TRBD2. Germline V gene sequence: CDR1 MGHRA, CDR2 YSYEKL. V was clipped by 2 bases and J by 2 bases; unmatched bases: 5. This CDR3 is built from 15 residues. The CDR3 DNA reads TGCGCCAGCAGCCAACGGCGCGGGGGACAAGAGACCCAGTACTTC. It encodes CASSQRRGGQETQYF.

This clone occurred a few times. The V gene is TRBV10-2, the J gene TRBJ2-3, with 9 positions matching TRBD1. This CDR3 region has 14 residues. In germline, CDR1 is WSHSY, CDR2 SAAADI. After removal of 8 bases from V and 1 base from J, the junction contained 4 bases not matched to a gene. The CDR3 spells CASQWDRGTDTQYF. DNA of the CDR3: TGCGCCAGCCAATGGGACAGGGGCACAGATACGCAGTATTTT.

The chain couples TRBV4-1 to TRBJ1-5; TRBD1 matches at 8 bases. CDR1 and CDR2 (germline): MGHRA, YSYEKL. The trim removed 2 bases at V and 4 bases at J, leaving 10 bases unmatched. There are 17 residues in the CDR3. Here the CDR3 DNA reads TGCGCCAGCAGCCAAAGGGTAACCAGGGGGCAAAATCAGCCCCAGCATTTT. Translated, it gives CASSQRVTRGQNQPQHF.

CDR3 DNA: TGCGCCAGCAGCTTGCCGGGACAGGGGCACTATGGCTACACCTTC. The encoded protein is CASSLPGQGHYGYTF. This sequence joins TRBV5-1 and TRBJ1-2, with TRBD1 matching over 10 bases. Germline-derived CDR1 and CDR2 are SGHRS and YFSETQ. The CDR3 length is 15 residues. With 1 base clipped from V and 3 bases from J, the junction kept 3 bases outside the gene matches. The full variable domain, completed using reference TRBV5-1 and TRBJ1-2, is KAGVTQTPRYLIKTRGQQVTLSCSPISGHRSVSWYQQTPGQGLQFLFEYFSETQRNKGNFPGRFSGRQFSNSRSEMNVSTLELGDSALYLCASSLPGQGHYGYTFGSGTRLTVV.

The chain has TRBV5-1 and TRBJ1-2; 7 nucleotides match TRBD1. The CDR3 is 14 residues long. Germline values: CDR1 SGHRS, CDR2 YFSETQ. The junction had 6 bases not matched to a gene; V was cut back by 2 bases and J by 5 bases. DNA for the CDR3: TGCGCCAGCAGCTTTGACACAGGGGAATATGGCTACACCTTC. It translates to CASSFDTGEYGYTF.

V and J are TRBV9 and TRBJ2-2; 8 bases match TRBD2. With V trimmed by 3 bases and J by 11 bases, 9 bases remained unmatched. The CDR3 covers 14 residues. The V gene's germline CDR1 is SGDLS and CDR2 YYNGEE. CDR3 residues: CASSDEAGVGELFF. Written as DNA, the CDR3 is TGTGCCAGCAGCGACGAAGCGGGGGTGGGAGAGCTGTTTTTT.

This clone was detected only a few times. J is TRBJ1-2 and V is TRBV19, with 9 bases aligning to TRBD1. Looked up from germline, CDR1 is LNHDA and CDR2 is SQIVND (reference sequence). This CDR3 comprises 13 residues. The V gene end was trimmed by 7 bases and the J gene end by 10 bases; junction bases not matched to a gene: 10. The chain's CDR3 is CASNIGTGTSYTF. The DNA for the CDR3 is TGTGCCAGTAATATTGGGACAGGGACCTCCTACACCTTC. The full variable domain, completed using reference TRBV19 and TRBJ1-2, is DGGITQSPKYLFRKEGQNVTLSCEQNLNHDAMYWYRQDPGQGLRLIYYSQIVNDFQKGDIAEGYSVSREKKESFPLTVTSAQKNPTAFYLCASNIGTGTSYTFGSGTRLTVV.

This clone was detected only a few times. This chain links TRBV7-6 with TRBJ2-2; 11 bases map to TRBD1. CDR3 length: 18 amino acids. V shed 1 base and J 4 bases; nucleotides not matched to a gene: 8. CDR1 is SGHVS and CDR2 is FNYEAQ in the germline V gene. The CDR3 nucleotides are TGTGCCAGCAGCTTAGGCGGGACAGGGGGTCGAGGCACCGGGGAGCTGTTTTTT. Amino acids: CASSLGGTGGRGTGELFF.

This sequence joins TRBV5-1 and TRBJ2-7, with D possibly TRBD2 on 6 matching bases. CDR1 and CDR2 from the germline V gene are SGHRS and YFSETQ. CDR3 size: 16 residues. V was pared by 4 bases and J by 3 bases, with 20 bases between. The CDR3 nucleotides are TGCGCCAGCAGCCGGGGGTCGGCGGCTGGAGACTACGAGCAGTACTTC. As protein: CASSRGSAAGDYEQYF.

V usage is TRBV19 and J usage is TRBJ1-2; perhaps TRBD1 as D (6 bases). Germline-derived CDR1 and CDR2 are LNHDA and SQIVND (reference sequence). Trimming removed 3 bases from V and 4 bases from J, with 12 bases in between. This CDR3 is built from 14 residues. The CDR3: CASSIGGGGYGYTF. CDR3 nucleotide sequence: TGTGCCAGTAGTATTGGTGGGGGCGGCTATGGCTACACCTTC.

The rearrangement links TRBV6-4 to TRBJ1-2; no clear D gene. The CDR3 is 11 amino acids. Germline V gene sequence: CDR1 MRHNA, CDR2 SNTAGT. Trimming removed 3 bases at V and 6 bases at J, with 5 bases between. The CDR3 region is CASSDQDGYTF. CDR3 nucleotides: TGTGCCAGCAGTGATCAGGATGGCTACACCTTC.